This TCR beta chain stems from a study of identifying expanded T cells in peripheral blood. CDR1 and CDR2 (germline): MDHEN, SYDVKM. The CDR3 extends over 14 amino acids. V lost 8 bases to trimming and J lost 5 bases, with 18 bases between them. Collection occurred without any documented infections or immune events in donors. General study points: Across healthy donors, higher total template counts meant significantly greater approximately 2-week count variance. Differentially abundant clones: around 1.2 between replicates, 15 to 17 at roughly 15 days, approximately 18 at four.

TCRdb keeps only in-frame clones here, not all; method: immunoSEQ multiplex PCR. Of about 97,000 clones listed, around 88% are singletons. On this clone itself: The antigen is unknown.

The rearrangement uses TRBV28 and TRBJ1-1; D might be TRBD1 (5 bases). The TCR originated in a person aged 18-70 years in good health. The sequenced sample consisted of blood. The CDR3 nucleotides are TGTGCCAGCTACCGCCCACAGGTGCGGACTGAAGCTTTCTTT. Translation: CASYRPQVRTEAFF.